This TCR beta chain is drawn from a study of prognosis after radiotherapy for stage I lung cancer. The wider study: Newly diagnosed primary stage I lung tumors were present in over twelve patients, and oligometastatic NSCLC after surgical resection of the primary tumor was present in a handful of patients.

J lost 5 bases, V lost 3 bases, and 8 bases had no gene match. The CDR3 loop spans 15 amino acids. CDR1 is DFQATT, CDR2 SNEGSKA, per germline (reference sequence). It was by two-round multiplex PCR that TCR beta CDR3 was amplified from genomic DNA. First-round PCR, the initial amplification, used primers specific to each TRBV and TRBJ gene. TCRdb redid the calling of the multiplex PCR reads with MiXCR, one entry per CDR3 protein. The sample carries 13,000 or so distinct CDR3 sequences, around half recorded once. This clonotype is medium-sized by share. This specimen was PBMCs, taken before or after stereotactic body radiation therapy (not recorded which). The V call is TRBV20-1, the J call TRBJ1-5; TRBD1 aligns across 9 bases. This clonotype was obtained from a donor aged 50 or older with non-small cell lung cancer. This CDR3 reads CSASLQGARYQPQHF. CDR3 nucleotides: TGCAGTGCTAGTCTACAGGGGGCGAGGTATCAGCCCCAGCATTTT.